The 16 T cell receptor beta chains below were found in one sample sequenced in a study of T cells expressing NK-cell markers. TCRdb reprocessed the 5' RACE reads and keeps a single row for each CDR3 protein, giving no DNA. The sample totals about 460,000 distinct CDR3 sequences. The source material was blood T cells: a sorted CD56 or NKG2C T cell subset, CD4+ or CD8+ T cells, or bulk PBMC T cells (not recorded which). These receptors all stem from a woman between 50 and 59 years old in good health.

The chain joins TRBV29-1 to TRBJ1-1; TCRdb names TRBD1, which stays unverified in the absence of DNA. Germline-derived CDR1 and CDR2 are SQVTM and ANQGSEA. CDR3 length: 14 residues. This chain's CDR3 is CSVGDRVVNTEAFF.

This chain uses TRBV14 with TRBJ1-5. CDR1 and CDR2 (germline): SGHDN, FVKESK. The CDR3 length is 13 residues. CDR3 loop: CASSQSGGQPQHF.

This chain joins TRBV6-2 or TRBV6-3 and TRBJ2-5. Germline loops: CDR1 MNHEY, CDR2 SVGEGT. This CDR3 is built from 14 residues. The CDR3 sequence is CASSYSGFGETQYF.

The rearrangement links TRBV5-1 to TRBJ2-1; TCRdb's D gene call, TRBD1, goes unchecked for lack of DNA. CDR1 is SGHRS, CDR2 YFSETQ, per germline. This CDR3 spans 15 amino acids. The CDR3 here is CASSREGASYNEQFF.

The rearrangement joins TRBV12-3 or TRBV12-4 to TRBJ2-1; TCRdb selects TRBD1, and the lack of DNA leaves this call unchecked. This CDR3 is 16 amino acids long. CDR3 in amino acids: CASSLARGYSNNEQFF.

The chain links TRBV4-1 to TRBJ1-2; TCRdb gives TRBD1 as the D gene, but with no DNA this cannot be confirmed. This CDR3 has 16 amino acids. The germline CDR1 and CDR2 sequences are MGHRA and YSYEKL. CDR3 protein: CASSQGGGGQGYGYTF.

The J gene is TRBJ1-1, the V gene TRBV4-2. Germline lookup yields CDR1 LGHNA and CDR2 YNFKEQ. The CDR3 has 13 amino acids. The CDR3 loop is CASSQTHATEAFF.

The rearrangement links TRBV5-1 to TRBJ2-7. The germline V gene has CDR1 SGHRS and CDR2 YFSETQ. This CDR3 contains 12 residues. CDR3 region: CASSLDRSGQYF. The entire variable domain, with the rest obtained from reference TRBV5-1 and TRBJ2-7, is as follows: KAGVTQTPRYLIKTRGQQVTLSCSPISGHRSVSWYQQTPGQGLQFLFEYFSETQRNKGNFPGRFSGRQFSNSRSEMNVSTLELGDSALYLCASSLDRSGQYFGPGTRLTVT.

V is TRBV20-1 and J is TRBJ2-1; the D call from TCRdb, TRBD2, cannot be confirmed without DNA. The CDR3 is 14 amino acids. Germline V lookup: CDR1 DFQATT, CDR2 SNEGSKA (reference sequence). This CDR3 is CSARDSERGGEQFF.

The CDR3 protein is CATWDGIYGYTF. The J gene is TRBJ1-2, the V gene TRBV6-5; TCRdb's D call, TRBD1, is unchecked because there is no DNA. CDR1 MNHEY and CDR2 SVGAGI come from the germline V gene. The CDR3 runs to 12 residues.

The rearrangement joins TRBV29-1 to TRBJ2-3; lacking DNA, the TRBD2 call made by TCRdb goes unchecked. CDR3 length: 16 amino acids. Germline values: CDR1 SQVTM, CDR2 ANQGSEA. The CDR3 sequence: CSVERLAGWGTDTQYF.

V gene TRBV6-5 combines with J gene TRBJ1-1; the D call from TCRdb, TRBD1, cannot be confirmed without DNA. Germline assignment: CDR1 MNHEY and CDR2 SVGAGI. The CDR3 is 17 amino acids. The CDR3 is CATLTLSRQGSGTEAFF.

CDR3 sequence: CASSPPEGGELFF. The V call is TRBV4-1, the J call TRBJ2-2; TCRdb names TRBD2, which stays unverified in the absence of DNA. The CDR3 contains 13 residues. Germline V gene lookup returns CDR1 MGHRA and CDR2 YSYEKL.

V and J are TRBV24-1 and TRBJ2-3; TCRdb names TRBD2, which stays unverified in the absence of DNA. CDR1 KGHDR and CDR2 SFDVKD come from the germline V gene. The CDR3 length is 20 residues. CDR3 protein: CATSDPPSRLAGVGTDTQYF.

V usage is TRBV12-3 or TRBV12-4 and J usage is TRBJ2-7; there is no DNA to check the TCRdb D call of TRBD2. This CDR3 region has 17 residues. CDR3 loop: CASSFPLASGPPYEQYF.

This chain joins TRBV7-2 and TRBJ2-7; no DNA is available, so the TRBD1 call from TCRdb remains unchecked. The germline CDR1 and CDR2 sequences are SGHTA and FQGNSA. The CDR3 runs 15 residues. CDR3 residues: CASSLVGRGNYEQYF.